The sequence of this T cell receptor (beta chain) was determined in a study of control samples from healthy donors and cancer patients. This CDR3 contains 13 residues. V gave up 4 bases and J gave up 2 bases, with 6 bases separating them. CDR1 and CDR2 from the germline V gene are SNHLY and FYNNEI. A remark on this clone: Other nucleotide sequences from this sample produce the same CDR3.

Some clones are missing from TCRdb's copy, which holds only in-frame ones; the method was immunoSEQ multiplex PCR. Altogether 200,000 to 250,000 clones are present, around 94% being singletons, with the ten largest covering approximately 1.4%. The genes are TRBV2 and TRBJ1-5; D is unresolved. This clonotype was sampled from a man over 45 in good health. The sequencing sample was made of blood. CDR3 sequence (DNA): TGTGCCAGCAGTGGACAAGGCAATCAGCCCCAGCATTTT. The encoded protein is CASSGQGNQPQHF.